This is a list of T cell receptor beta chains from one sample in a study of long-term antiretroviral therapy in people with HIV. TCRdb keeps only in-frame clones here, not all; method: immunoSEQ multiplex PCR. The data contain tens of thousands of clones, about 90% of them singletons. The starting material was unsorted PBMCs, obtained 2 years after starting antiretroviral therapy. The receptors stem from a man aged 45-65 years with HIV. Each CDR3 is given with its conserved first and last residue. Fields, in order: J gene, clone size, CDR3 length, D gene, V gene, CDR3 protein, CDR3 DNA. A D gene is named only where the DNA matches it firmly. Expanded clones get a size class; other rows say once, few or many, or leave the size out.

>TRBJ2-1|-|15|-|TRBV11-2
CASNPSAANYNEQFF
TGTGCCAGCAACCCCAGCGCGGCGAACTACAATGAGCAGTTCTTC
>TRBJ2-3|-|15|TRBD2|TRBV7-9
CASSFPGGRGDTQYF
TGTGCCAGCAGCTTTCCGGGAGGGAGGGGCGATACGCAGTATTTT
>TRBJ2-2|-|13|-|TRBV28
CASTHTNTGELFF
TGTGCCAGCACACACACGAACACCGGGGAGCTGTTTTTT
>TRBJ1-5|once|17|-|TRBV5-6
CASSLSRVHYSNQPQHF
TGTGCCAGCAGCTTGTCACGGGTTCACTATAGCAATCAGCCCCAGCATTTT
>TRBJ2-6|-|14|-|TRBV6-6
CASSQSSGANVLTF
TGTGCCAGCAGTCAGAGCTCTGGGGCCAACGTCCTGACTTTC
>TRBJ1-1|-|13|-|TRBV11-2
CASSGKGWTEAFF
TGTGCCAGCAGCGGTAAGGGGTGGACTGAAGCTTTCTTT
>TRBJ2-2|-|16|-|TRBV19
CASSIVRGWGTGELFF
TGTGCCAGTAGTATAGTGAGGGGATGGGGCACCGGGGAGCTGTTTTTT
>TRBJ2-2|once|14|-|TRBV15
CATSRAERAGELFF
TGTGCCACCAGCAGAGCTGAGCGCGCCGGGGAGCTGTTTTTT
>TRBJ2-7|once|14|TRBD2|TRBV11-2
CASSLGRAKNEQYF
TGTGCCAGCAGCCTCGGGAGGGCCAAGAACGAGCAGTACTTC
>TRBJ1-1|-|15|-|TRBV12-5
CASGLVLGGPTEAFF
TGTGCTAGTGGTTTGGTACTGGGAGGACCCACTGAAGCTTTCTTT
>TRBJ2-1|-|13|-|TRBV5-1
CASSLANYNEQFF
TGCGCCAGCAGCTTGGCCAATTACAATGAGCAGTTCTTC
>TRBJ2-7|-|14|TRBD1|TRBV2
CASSRGRPSYEQYF
TGTGCCAGCAGCAGGGGGCGCCCCTCCTACGAGCAGTACTTC
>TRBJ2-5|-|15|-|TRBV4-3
CASSPAQGSGETQYF
TGCGCCAGCAGCCCAGCCCAGGGAAGTGGGGAGACCCAGTACTTC
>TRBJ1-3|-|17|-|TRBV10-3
CAISESSNDKSGNTIYF
TGTGCCATCAGTGAGTCGAGCAACGACAAGTCTGGAAACACCATATATTTT
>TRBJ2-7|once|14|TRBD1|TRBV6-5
CASRRTGPSYEQYF
TGTGCCAGCAGAAGGACAGGGCCCTCCTACGAGCAGTACTTC
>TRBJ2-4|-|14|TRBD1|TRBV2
CASRPQGIENIQYF
TGTGCCAGCAGGCCACAGGGGATCGAAAACATTCAGTACTTC
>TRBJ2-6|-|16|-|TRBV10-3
CAISPTVRAGANVLTF
TGTGCCATCAGCCCGACAGTGAGGGCTGGGGCCAACGTCCTGACTTTC
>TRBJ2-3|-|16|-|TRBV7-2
CASSLNLYSPSGTQYF
TGTGCCAGCAGCTTAAATCTGTATTCCCCCAGTGGTACGCAGTATTTT